The clone carrying this T cell receptor beta chain came up once. The sample comes from a study of shared clonotypes between healthy human individuals. The table came from immunoSEQ multiplex PCR; TCRdb's copy has only in-frame clones and leaves some out. Counted here are approximately 2.5 million clones, around nine tenths occurring once; the ten biggest clones make up around 0.14%. Those who donated, Caucasian adults without exception, all lived in Nashville, Tennessee. Germline CDR1 reads LNHDA; CDR2 reads SQIVND (reference sequence). V lost 4 bases to trimming and J lost 5 bases, with 14 bases between them. The CDR3 extends over 14 amino acids.

Sequencing was performed on naive CD4+ T cells sorted from blood. Sample subset: CD45RA+ positively selected. The chain has TRBV19 and TRBJ1-2; D might be TRBD1 (6 bases). This receptor was taken from a man aged 18 to 35 in good health. The CDR3, as DNA: TGTGCCAGTAGTACCGGACAGCAGACTTATGGCTACACCTTC. Protein: CASSTGQQTYGYTF. The whole variable domain, filled in from reference TRBV19 and TRBJ1-2, reads DGGITQSPKYLFRKEGQNVTLSCEQNLNHDAMYWYRQDPGQGLRLIYYSQIVNDFQKGDIAEGYSVSREKKESFPLTVTSAQKNPTAFYLCASSTGQQTYGYTFGSGTRLTVV.